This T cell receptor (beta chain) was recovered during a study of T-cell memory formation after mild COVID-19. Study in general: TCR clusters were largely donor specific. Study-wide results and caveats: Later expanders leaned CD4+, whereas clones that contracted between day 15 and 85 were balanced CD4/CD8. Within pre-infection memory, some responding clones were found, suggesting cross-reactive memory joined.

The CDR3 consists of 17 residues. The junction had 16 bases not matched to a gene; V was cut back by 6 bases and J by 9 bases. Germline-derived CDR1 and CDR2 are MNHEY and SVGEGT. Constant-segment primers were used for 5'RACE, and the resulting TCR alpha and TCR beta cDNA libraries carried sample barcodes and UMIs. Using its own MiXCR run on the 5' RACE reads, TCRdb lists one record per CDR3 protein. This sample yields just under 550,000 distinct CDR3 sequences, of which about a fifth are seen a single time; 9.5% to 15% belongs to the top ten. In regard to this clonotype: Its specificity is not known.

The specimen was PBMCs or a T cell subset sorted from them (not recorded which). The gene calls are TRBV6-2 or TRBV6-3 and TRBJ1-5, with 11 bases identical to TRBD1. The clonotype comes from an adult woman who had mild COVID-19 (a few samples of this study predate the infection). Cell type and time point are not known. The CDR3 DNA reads TGTGCCAGCAGGGAACCTCCGGGACAGGGGGTTATGCTGCCCCAGCATTTT. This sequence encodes CASREPPGQGVMLPQHF.